This TCR beta chain emerged from a study of cytomegalovirus exposure and HLA in healthy donors. Germline CDR1 reads MDHEN; CDR2 reads SYDVKM. V lost 6 bases and J lost 5, with 9 bases in between. CDR3 length: 12 amino acids. On this clone: Antigen unknown.

Study-wide results and limits: CMV antigen specificity of three CMV-associated chains was confirmed in vitro.

The PCR contained 60 Vbeta and 13 Jbeta primers. Data came from immunoSEQ multiplex PCR; TCRdb stores just in-frame clones and leaves some out. Of under 150,000 clones in the sample, about four fifths are singletons; the top ten hold approximately 2.4%. This sequence joins TRBV28 and TRBJ2-3, with D maybe TRBD1 (5 bases). Sequenced: PBMCs. This TCR derives from a male donor in good health and CMV-seronegative. The DNA of the CDR3 is TGTGCCAGCAGCGCCCAGGGAGATACGCAGTATTTT. It codes for CASSAQGDTQYF.